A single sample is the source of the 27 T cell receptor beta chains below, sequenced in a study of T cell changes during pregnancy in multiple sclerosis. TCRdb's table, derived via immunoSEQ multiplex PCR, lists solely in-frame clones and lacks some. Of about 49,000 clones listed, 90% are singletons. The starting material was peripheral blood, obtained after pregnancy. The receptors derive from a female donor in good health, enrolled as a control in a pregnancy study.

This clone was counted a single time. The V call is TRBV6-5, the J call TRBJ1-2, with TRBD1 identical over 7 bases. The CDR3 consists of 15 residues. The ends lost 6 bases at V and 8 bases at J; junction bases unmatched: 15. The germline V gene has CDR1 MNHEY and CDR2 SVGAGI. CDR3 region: CASSPQTRDREGYTF. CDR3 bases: TGTGCCAGCAGCCCACAAACTCGAGACAGGGAAGGCTACACCTTC.

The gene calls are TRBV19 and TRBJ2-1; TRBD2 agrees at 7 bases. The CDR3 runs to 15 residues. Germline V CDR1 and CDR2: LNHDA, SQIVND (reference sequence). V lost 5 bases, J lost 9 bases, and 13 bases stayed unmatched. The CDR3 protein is CASSLAFAGVGEQFF. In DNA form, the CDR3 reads TGTGCCAGTAGTCTCGCGTTTGCGGGAGTGGGTGAGCAGTTCTTC.

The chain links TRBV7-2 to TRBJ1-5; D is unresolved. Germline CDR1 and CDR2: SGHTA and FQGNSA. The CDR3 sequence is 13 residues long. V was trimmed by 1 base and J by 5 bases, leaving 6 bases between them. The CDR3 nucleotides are TGTGCCAGCAGCTTAGAGAGGGATCAGCCCCAGCATTTT. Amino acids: CASSLERDQPQHF.

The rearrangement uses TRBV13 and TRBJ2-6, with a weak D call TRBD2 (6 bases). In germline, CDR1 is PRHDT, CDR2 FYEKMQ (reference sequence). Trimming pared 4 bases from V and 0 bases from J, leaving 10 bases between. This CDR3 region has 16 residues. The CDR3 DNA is TGTGCCAGCAGCTGGGGAGGATACTCTGGGGCCAACGTCCTGACTTTC. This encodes CASSWGGYSGANVLTF.

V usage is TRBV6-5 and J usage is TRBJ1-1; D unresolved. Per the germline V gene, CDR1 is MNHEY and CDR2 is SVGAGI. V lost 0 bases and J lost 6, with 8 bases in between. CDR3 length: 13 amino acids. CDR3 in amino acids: CASSYSLSAEAFF. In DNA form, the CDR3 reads TGTGCCAGCAGTTACTCCTTGAGCGCTGAAGCTTTCTTT.

This chain's CDR3 is CASSLRETGELFF. The CDR3 DNA reads as TGTGCCAGCAGCCTGCGAGAGACCGGGGAGCTGTTTTTT. This rearrangement joins TRBV7-9 to TRBJ2-2, with D unresolved. CDR3 size: 13 residues. Germline CDR1 SEHNR, CDR2 FQNEAQ (reference sequence). V was trimmed by 5 bases and J by 5 bases, leaving 9 bases between them.

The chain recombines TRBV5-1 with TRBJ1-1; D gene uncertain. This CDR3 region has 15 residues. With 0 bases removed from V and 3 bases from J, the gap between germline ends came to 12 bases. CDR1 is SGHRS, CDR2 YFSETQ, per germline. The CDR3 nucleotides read TGCGCCAGCAGCTTGGACTTGCCTCCCGACACTGAAGCTTTCTTT. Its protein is CASSLDLPPDTEAFF.

CDR3 protein: CASSQAPDSSSYNSPLHF. The CDR3 DNA reads TGCGCCAGCAGCCAAGCTCCTGACTCAAGCTCCTATAATTCACCCCTCCACTTT. The rearrangement links TRBV4-3 to TRBJ1-6; D is uncertain. From germline, CDR1 is LGHNA and CDR2 YSLEER. The CDR3 is 18 residues long. V lost 1 base, J lost 0 bases, and 13 bases lay in between.

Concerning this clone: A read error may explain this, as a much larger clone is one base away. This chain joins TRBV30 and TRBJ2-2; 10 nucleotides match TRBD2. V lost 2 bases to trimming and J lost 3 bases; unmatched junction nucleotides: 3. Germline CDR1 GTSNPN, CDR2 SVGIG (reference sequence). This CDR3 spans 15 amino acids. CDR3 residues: CAWSTSGKDTGELFF. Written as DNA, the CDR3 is TGTGCCTGGAGTACTAGCGGGAAGGACACCGGGGAGCTGTTTTTT.

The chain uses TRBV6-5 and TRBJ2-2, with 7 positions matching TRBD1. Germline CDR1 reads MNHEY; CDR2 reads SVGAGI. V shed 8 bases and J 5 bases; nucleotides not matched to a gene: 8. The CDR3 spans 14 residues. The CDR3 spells CASGRQGSTGELFF. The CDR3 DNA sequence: TGTGCCAGCGGGAGACAGGGATCAACCGGGGAGCTGTTTTTT.

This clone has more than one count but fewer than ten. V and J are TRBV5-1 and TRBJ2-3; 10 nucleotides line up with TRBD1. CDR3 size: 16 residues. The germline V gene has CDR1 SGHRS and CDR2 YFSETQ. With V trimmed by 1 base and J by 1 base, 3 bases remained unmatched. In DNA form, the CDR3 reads TGCGCCAGCAGCTTGTTGGGGACAGGGGGCACAGATACGCAGTATTTT. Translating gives CASSLLGTGGTDTQYF. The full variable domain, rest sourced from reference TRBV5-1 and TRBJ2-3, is KAGVTQTPRYLIKTRGQQVTLSCSPISGHRSVSWYQQTPGQGLQFLFEYFSETQRNKGNFPGRFSGRQFSNSRSEMNVSTLELGDSALYLCASSLLGTGGTDTQYFGPGTRLTVL.

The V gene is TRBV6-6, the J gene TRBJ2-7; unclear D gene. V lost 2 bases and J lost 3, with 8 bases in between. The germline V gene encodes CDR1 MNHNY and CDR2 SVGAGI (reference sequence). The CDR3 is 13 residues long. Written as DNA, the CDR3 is TGTGCCAGCAGTTACGGCAGGTTCTACGAGCAGTACTTC. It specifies CASSYGRFYEQYF.

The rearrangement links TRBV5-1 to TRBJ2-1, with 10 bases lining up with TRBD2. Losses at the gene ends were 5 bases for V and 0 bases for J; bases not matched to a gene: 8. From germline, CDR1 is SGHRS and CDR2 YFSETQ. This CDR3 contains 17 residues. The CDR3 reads CASSISGGPSSYNEQFF. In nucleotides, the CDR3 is TGCGCCAGCAGTATTAGCGGGGGGCCCAGCTCCTACAATGAGCAGTTCTTC.

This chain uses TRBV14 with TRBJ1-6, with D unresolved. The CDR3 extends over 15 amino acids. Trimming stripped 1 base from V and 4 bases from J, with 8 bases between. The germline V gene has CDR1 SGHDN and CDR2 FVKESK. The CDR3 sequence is CASSQGAGYNSPLHF. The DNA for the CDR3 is TGTGCCAGCAGCCAAGGAGCCGGGTATAATTCACCCCTCCACTTT.

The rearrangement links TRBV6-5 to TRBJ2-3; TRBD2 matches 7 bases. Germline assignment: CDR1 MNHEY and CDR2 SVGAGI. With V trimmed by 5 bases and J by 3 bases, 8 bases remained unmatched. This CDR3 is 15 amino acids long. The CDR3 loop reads CASSPLGGQTDTQYF. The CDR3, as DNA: TGTGCCAGCAGTCCCCTGGGAGGGCAAACAGATACGCAGTATTTT.

CDR3 coding DNA: TGTGCCAGCAGTGACAGGGTATCCTACGAGCAGTACTTC. The encoded protein is CASSDRVSYEQYF. The genes are TRBV2 and TRBJ2-7; TRBD1 is a possible D gene (5 bases). CDR1 SNHLY and CDR2 FYNNEI come from the germline V gene. The length of the CDR3 is 13 residues. Trimming took off 3 bases at V and 1 base at J, with 7 bases between the two ends.

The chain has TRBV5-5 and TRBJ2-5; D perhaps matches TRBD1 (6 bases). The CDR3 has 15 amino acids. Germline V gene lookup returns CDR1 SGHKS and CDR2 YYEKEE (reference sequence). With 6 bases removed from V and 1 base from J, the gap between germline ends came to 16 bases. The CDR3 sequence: CASTLLQGPQETQYF. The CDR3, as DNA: TGTGCCAGCACCCTATTACAGGGCCCCCAAGAGACCCAGTACTTC.

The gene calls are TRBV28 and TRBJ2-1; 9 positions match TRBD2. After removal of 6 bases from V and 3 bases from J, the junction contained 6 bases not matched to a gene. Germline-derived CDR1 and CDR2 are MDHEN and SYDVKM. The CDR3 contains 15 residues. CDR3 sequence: CASRPGTSLYNEQFF. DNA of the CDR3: TGTGCCAGCAGGCCGGGGACTAGCCTCTACAATGAGCAGTTCTTC.

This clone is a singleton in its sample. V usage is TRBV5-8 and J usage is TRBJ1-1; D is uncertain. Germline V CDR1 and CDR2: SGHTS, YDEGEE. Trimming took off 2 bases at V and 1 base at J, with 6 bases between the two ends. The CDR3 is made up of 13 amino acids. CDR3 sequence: CASSFPQNTEAFF. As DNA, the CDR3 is TGTGCCAGCAGCTTCCCCCAGAACACTGAAGCTTTCTTT.

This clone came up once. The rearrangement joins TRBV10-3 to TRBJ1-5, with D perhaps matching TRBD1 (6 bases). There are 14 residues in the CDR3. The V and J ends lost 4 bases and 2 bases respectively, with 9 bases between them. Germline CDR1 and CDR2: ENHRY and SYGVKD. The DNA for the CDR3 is TGTGCCATCAGTGGGGGGGGCGGCAATCAGCCCCAGCATTTT. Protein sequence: CAISGGGGNQPQHF.

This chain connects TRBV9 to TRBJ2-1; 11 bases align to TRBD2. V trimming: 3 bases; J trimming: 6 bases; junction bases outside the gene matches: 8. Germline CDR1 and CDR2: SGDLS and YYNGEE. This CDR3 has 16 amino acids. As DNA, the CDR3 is TGTGCCAGCAGCGGGTTGACTAGCGGGGTCATCAATGAGCAGTTCTTC. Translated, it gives CASSGLTSGVINEQFF.

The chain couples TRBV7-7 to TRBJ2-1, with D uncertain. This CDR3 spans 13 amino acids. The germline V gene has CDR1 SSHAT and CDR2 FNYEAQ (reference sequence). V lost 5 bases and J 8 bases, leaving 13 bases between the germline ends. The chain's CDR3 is CASSKEKRDEQFF. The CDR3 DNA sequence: TGTGCCAGCAGCAAGGAGAAACGCGATGAGCAGTTCTTC. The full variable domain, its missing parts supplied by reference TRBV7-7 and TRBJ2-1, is GAGVSQSPRYKVTKRGQDVTLRCDPISSHATLYWYQQALGQGPEFLTYFNYEAQPDKSGLPSDRFSAERPEGSISTLTIQRTEQRDSAMYRCASSKEKRDEQFFGPGTRLTVL.

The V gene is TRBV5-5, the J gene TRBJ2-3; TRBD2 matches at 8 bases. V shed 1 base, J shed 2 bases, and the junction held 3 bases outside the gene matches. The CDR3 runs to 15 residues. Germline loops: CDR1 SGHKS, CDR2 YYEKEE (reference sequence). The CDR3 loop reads CASSLMRGVTDTQYF. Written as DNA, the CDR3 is TGTGCCAGCAGCTTGATGCGGGGGGTCACAGATACGCAGTATTTT. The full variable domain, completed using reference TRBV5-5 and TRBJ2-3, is DAGVTQSPTHLIKTRGQQVTLRCSPISGHKSVSWYQQVLGQGPQFIFQYYEKEERGRGNFPDRFSARQFPNYSSELNVNALLLGDSALYLCASSLMRGVTDTQYFGPGTRLTVL.

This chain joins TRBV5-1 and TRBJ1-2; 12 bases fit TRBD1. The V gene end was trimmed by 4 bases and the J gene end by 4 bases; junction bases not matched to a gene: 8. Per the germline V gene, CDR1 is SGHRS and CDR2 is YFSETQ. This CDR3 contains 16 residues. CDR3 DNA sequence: TGCGCCAGCAGCCACGGGACAGGGGGCAGTTTCTATGGCTACACCTTC. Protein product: CASSHGTGGSFYGYTF.

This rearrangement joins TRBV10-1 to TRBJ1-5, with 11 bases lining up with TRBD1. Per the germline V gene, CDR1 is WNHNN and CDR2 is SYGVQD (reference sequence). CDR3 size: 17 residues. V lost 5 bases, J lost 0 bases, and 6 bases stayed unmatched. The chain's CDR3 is CASSMDRGLFSNQPQHF. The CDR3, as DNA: TGCGCCAGCAGTATGGACAGGGGGCTTTTTAGCAATCAGCCCCAGCATTTT.

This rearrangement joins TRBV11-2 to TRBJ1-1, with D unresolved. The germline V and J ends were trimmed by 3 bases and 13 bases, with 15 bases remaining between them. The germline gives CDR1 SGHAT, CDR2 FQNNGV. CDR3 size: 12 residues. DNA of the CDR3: TGTGCCAGCAGCTTCCGAGATGACGGAGGTTTCTTT. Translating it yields CASSFRDDGGFF.

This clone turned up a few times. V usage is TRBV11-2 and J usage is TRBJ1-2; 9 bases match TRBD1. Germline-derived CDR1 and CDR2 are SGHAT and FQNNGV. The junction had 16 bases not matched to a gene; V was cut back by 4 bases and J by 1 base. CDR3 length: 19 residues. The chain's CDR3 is CASSSTRGARTGDNYGYTF. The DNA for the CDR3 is TGTGCCAGCAGCTCTACCAGGGGGGCTCGGACAGGGGATAACTATGGCTACACCTTC.